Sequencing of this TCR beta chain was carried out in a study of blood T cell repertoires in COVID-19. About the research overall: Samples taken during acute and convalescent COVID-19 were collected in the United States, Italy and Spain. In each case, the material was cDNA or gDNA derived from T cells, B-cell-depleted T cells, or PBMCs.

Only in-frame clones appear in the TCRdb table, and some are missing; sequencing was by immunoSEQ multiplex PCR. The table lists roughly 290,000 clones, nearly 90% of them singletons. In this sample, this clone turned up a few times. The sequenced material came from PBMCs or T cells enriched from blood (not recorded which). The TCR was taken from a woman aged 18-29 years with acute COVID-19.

The CDR3 region has the DNA TGTGCCAGCAGTTACCGAGGGGGTACCCGGGAGACCCAGTACTTC. It is translated as CASSYRGGTRETQYF. The chain links TRBV6-5 to TRBJ2-5, with a possible D match to TRBD1 (6 bases). The germline gives CDR1 MNHEY, CDR2 SVGAGI. Trimming cost V 2 bases and J 5 bases, with 15 bases left between them. This CDR3 comprises 15 residues.